The T cell receptor (beta chain) under discussion was sequenced for a study of T cells after yellow fever vaccination. Template switching with 5'RACE generated the TCR cDNA and added a universal primer site and UMIs. TCRdb reanalysed the 5' RACE reads using MiXCR and keeps one entry per CDR3 protein. The repertoire holds 100,000 to 150,000 distinct CDR3 sequences, with 12% to 15% as singletons. V lost 6 bases and J 3 bases, leaving 9 bases between the germline ends. The CDR3 extends over 12 amino acids. This clonotype was seen ten or more times. The antigen is unknown. Overall study findings and caveats: Among primary-vaccination clones, most reappeared after the booster, at approximately 97% for CD4 and 85% to 90% for CD8.

The chain couples TRBV12-3 or TRBV12-4 to TRBJ2-7; D gene unclear. The sequence derives from a man aged 18 to 30 who received the YFV17D yellow fever vaccine. The input for sequencing was CD8+ T cells sorted from PBMCs, taken 5 days after the yellow fever booster vaccination. Here the CDR3 reads CASSEKYYEQYF. CDR3 coding DNA: TGTGCCAGCAGCGAGAAATACTACGAGCAGTACTTC.